This entry is about one TCR beta chain. Its antigen is unknown. These data originate in a study of blood T cells in healthy people across ages. As for the study in general: Using template switching, researchers captured about one barcoded beta molecule for each two T cells. Overall study results and limits: In older individuals, TCR beta diversity per million T cells was lower, falling roughly linearly with age.

For the second PCR, which ran for about 6 to 11 cycles, a sample-barcoded 5' primer and a J-beta primer mix were used. From the 5' RACE reads, TCRdb called clonotypes with MiXCR, one entry per CDR3 protein. The table has about 830,000 distinct CDR3 sequences, roughly 60% seen once; the top ten hold 20% to 25%. This CDR3 has 15 amino acids. Germline V lookup: CDR1 MNHEY, CDR2 SVGAGI. V dropped 2 bases and J dropped 5 bases, with 10 bases sitting between them. V and J are TRBV6-5 and TRBJ1-6; D not resolved. The sample comprised blood. The sequence derives from a man aged 25-45 years in good health. The CDR3 coding sequence is TGTGCCAGCAGTTACACGGACCCTAATAATTCACCCCTCCACTTT. This translates into CASSYTDPNNSPLHF.